These 11 T cell receptor beta chains were sequenced from one sample in a study of neurological immune-mediated disorders. MiXCR, run by TCRdb on the 5' RACE reads, gives a single entry per CDR3 protein. Among about 48,000 distinct CDR3 sequences listed, roughly 13% were seen once. Documented time point: longitudinal time-point 3. Sequencing was done on a sample of PBMCs. The origin of the receptors is a male donor with HTLV-1-associated myelopathy (HAM/TSP).

This clonotype is medium-sized within its sample. This is likely a read error, given that the CDR3 carries no conserved phenylalanine or tryptophan at its end. No DNA is shown, since the ends of the CDR3 on it are uncertain; the CDR3 is the one TCRdb lists. CDR3 loop: CASSQDRQN. V usage is TRBV4-1 and J usage is TRBJ2-1. The CDR3 spans 9 residues, counting both ends. Germline CDR1 reads MGHRA; CDR2 reads YSYEKL.

The genes are TRBV6-6 and TRBJ1-2; D is uncertain. Germline V gives CDR1 MNHNY, CDR2 SVGAGI (reference sequence). V dropped 11 bases and J dropped 8 bases, with 24 bases sitting between them. The CDR3 is 14 residues long. The CDR3 DNA reads TGTGCCCTGGGCAAACCTTCCCAACTCACGGGCTACACCTTC. It encodes CALGKPSQLTGYTF.

In this sample, this clonotype turned up many times. The J gene is TRBJ1-4, the V gene TRBV6-1; D unresolved. CDR3 length: 14 residues. V lost 6 bases to trimming and J lost 5 bases, with 13 bases between them. Per the germline V gene, CDR1 is MNHNS and CDR2 is SASEGT. As DNA, the CDR3 is TGTGCCAGCAGACAGTCCCTCCCGAATGAAAAACTGTTTTTT. It specifies CASRQSLPNEKLFF.

The rearrangement links TRBV10-3 to TRBJ2-5; D gene uncertain. Germline CDR1 ENHRY, CDR2 SYGVKD. CDR3 length equals 13 residues. V was trimmed by 4 bases and J by 7 bases, leaving 13 bases between them. In nucleotides, the CDR3 is TGTGCCATCAGTGCTGACGGCTCGGGGACCCAGTACTTC. It specifies CAISADGSGTQYF.

This clonotype was seen ten or more times. The chain is built from TRBV2 and TRBJ1-2, with TRBD1 as a possible D gene (5 bases). Trimming shortened V by 4 bases and J by 4 bases, and 13 bases separated the two germline ends. From germline, CDR1 is SNHLY and CDR2 FYNNEI. The CDR3 has 14 amino acids. CDR3 sequence (DNA): TGTGCCAGCAGTGTGGGCGGGGGGACCTATGGCTACACCTTC. Protein sequence: CASSVGGGTYGYTF. Filled out from reference TRBV2 and TRBJ1-2, the complete variable domain reads EPEVTQTPSHQVTQMGQEVILRCVPISNHLYFYWYRQILGQKVEFLVSFYNNEISEKSEIFDDQFSVERPDGSNFTLKIRSTKLEDSAMYFCASSVGGGTYGYTFGSGTRLTVV.

The chain has TRBV2 and TRBJ2-3; the match to TRBD1 covers 8 bases. Trimming at V came to 8 bases and at J to 3 bases, leaving 4 bases not matched to a gene. The CDR3 totals 13 residues. Germline CDR1 is SNHLY and CDR2 is FYNNEI. The CDR3 loop reads CASAGQATDTQYF. The CDR3 DNA is TGTGCCAGCGCGGGACAGGCGACAGATACGCAGTATTTT.

The table lists this clonotype with a count of one. The genes are TRBV20-1 and TRBJ2-2, with unresolved D. The germline V and J ends were trimmed by 5 bases and 0 bases, with 10 bases remaining between them. The germline CDR1 and CDR2 sequences are DFQATT and SNEGSKA (reference sequence). This CDR3 is built from 14 residues. Here the CDR3 DNA reads TGCAGTGCTGCAGACCCTGCGAACACCGGGGAGCTGTTTTTT. Its translation: CSAADPANTGELFF.

This clonotype was counted at least ten times. The rearrangement joins TRBV29-1 to TRBJ1-5; 7 positions match TRBD1. The CDR3 has 17 residues. The germline gives CDR1 SQVTM, CDR2 ANQGSEA. Trimming removed 2 bases from V and 1 base from J; junction bases left unmatched: 11. Here the CDR3 DNA reads TGCAGCGTTGAAACAAGACAGGGAGCTACGAGCAATCAGCCCCAGCATTTT. Protein sequence: CSVETRQGATSNQPQHF. The full variable domain, in which reference TRBV29-1 and TRBJ1-5 provide the parts outside the CDR3, is SAVISQKPSRDICQRGTSLTIQCQVDSQVTMMFWYRQQPGQSLTLIATANQGSEATYESGFVIDKFPISRPNLTFSTLTVSNMSPEDSSIYLCSVETRQGATSNQPQHFGDGTRLSIL.

As regards this clonotype: Being one base from a much bigger clone, this may be a read error. The chain combines TRBV7-6 with TRBJ2-2, with D uncertain. The V end was cut by 3 bases, the J end by 5 bases, with 13 bases between. Germline V gene sequence: CDR1 SGHVS, CDR2 FNYEAQ. CDR3 length: 15 amino acids. CDR3 protein: CASSFGRVGTGELFF. As DNA, the CDR3 is TGTGCCAGCAGCTTTGGACGGGTCGGGACCGGGGAGCTGTTTTTT.

This clonotype was seen many times. The chain employs TRBV5-1 and TRBJ2-5; D call uncertain. The germline V gene encodes CDR1 SGHRS and CDR2 YFSETQ. The CDR3 is 13 residues long. Deletions cut 4 bases from V and 4 bases from J, with 11 bases between. The CDR3 DNA sequence: TGCGCCAGCAGCCTGCTGAGTACAGAGACCCAGTACTTC. Translating it yields CASSLLSTETQYF.

This clonotype showed up many times. V gene TRBV4-3 combines with J gene TRBJ1-3; 8 positions match TRBD1. CDR1 and CDR2 (germline): LGHNA, YSLEER. This CDR3 has 15 amino acids. V lost 6 bases to trimming and J lost 6 bases; unmatched junction nucleotides: 10. CDR3 nucleotides: TGCGCCAGCAGTCCCGACAGGGGATCCCAAAACACCATATATTTT. This sequence encodes CASSPDRGSQNTIYF.